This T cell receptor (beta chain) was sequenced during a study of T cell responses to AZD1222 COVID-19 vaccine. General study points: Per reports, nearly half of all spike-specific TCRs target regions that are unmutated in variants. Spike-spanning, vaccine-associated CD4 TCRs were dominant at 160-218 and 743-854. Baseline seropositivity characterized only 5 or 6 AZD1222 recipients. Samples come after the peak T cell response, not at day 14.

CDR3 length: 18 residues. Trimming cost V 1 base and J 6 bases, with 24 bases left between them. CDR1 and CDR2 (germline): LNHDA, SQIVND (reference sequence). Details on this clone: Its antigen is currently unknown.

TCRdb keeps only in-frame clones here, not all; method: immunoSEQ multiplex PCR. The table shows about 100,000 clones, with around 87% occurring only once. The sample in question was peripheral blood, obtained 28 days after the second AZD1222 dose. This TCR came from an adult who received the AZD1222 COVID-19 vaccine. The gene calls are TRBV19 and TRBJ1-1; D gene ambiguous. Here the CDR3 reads CASSIGGESQFEGAEAFF. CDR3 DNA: TGTGCCAGTAGTATAGGGGGAGAGAGTCAATTCGAGGGCGCTGAAGCTTTCTTT.